This T cell receptor (beta chain) was profiled in a study of cytomegalovirus exposure and HLA in healthy donors. About the research overall: Among about 179 million T cells, an earlier analysis found 90 million to 130 million unique TCR beta sequences. Study-wide results and caveats: At a 0.05 false discovery rate, a later analysis found about 17,000 TCR beta sequences to be associated with HLA alleles. Exclusion applied to some V segments, including TRBV6-2 and TRBV6-3, as they were indistinguishable.

60 Vbeta and 13 Jbeta primers were used in PCR. The repertoire was sequenced with immunoSEQ multiplex PCR; TCRdb's copy has only in-frame clones and lacks some. The sample contains 65,000 to 80,000 clones, almost 80% of which appear only once. Remarks on this clone: Its antigen is currently unknown.

The CDR3 is 14 amino acids. Between the trimmed V and J ends, which lost 3 bases and 1 base, there was a span of 9 bases. Germline V CDR1 and CDR2: MDHEN, SYDVKM. Participants comprised healthy donors of bone marrow. The sequenced sample was PBMCs. This receptor was obtained from a woman between 40 and 55 years old in good health and CMV-seropositive. The gene calls are TRBV28 and TRBJ1-1; D is unclear. The CDR3 is CASSLRAGNTEAFF. In DNA form, the CDR3 reads TGTGCCAGCAGTTTGAGGGCAGGGAACACTGAAGCTTTCTTT.